The source of this T cell receptor beta chain is a study of T-cell reconstitution after alpha-beta-depleted transplantation in children. Ten or more counts support this clonotype. CDR3 size: 14 residues. CDR1 and CDR2 (germline): KGHDR, SFDVKD. After removal of 6 bases from V and 5 bases from J, the junction contained 5 bases not matched to a gene. Construction of the TCRbeta library involved unique molecular identifiers. TCRdb redid the calling of the PCR reads with MiXCR, one entry per CDR3 protein. The table records 490,000 or so distinct CDR3 sequences, approximately 13% of them present only once.

This chain uses TRBV24-1 with TRBJ1-3, with 8 nucleotides matching TRBD1. This sample comprised PBMCs from the stem cell graft donor, obtained from the stem cell graft. The source of this sequence is a human donor who donated a stem cell graft to a child with combined immunodeficiency. Here the CDR3 reads CATSPGGLRNTIYF. Written as DNA, the CDR3 is TGTGCCACCAGTCCAGGGGGCCTGAGAAACACCATATATTTT.